The 16 T cell receptor beta chains below were found in one sample sequenced in a study of Tregs in tolerant kidney transplant recipients. Sequenced by immunoSEQ multiplex PCR; TCRdb stores in-frame clones only, minus some. The sample holds roughly 48,000 clones. This specimen was CD4+ T cells from blood, taken before the transplant. The receptors here all came from a human donor who received a combined kidney and bone marrow transplant.

Regarding this clone: The read is 3 residues too short to cover the CDR3 end, so that end is filled in from the germline J gene. The genes are TRBV29-1 and TRBJ1-4; a weak D match, TRBD1 (5 bases). Germline V gives CDR1 SQVTM, CDR2 ANQGSEA. The length of the CDR3 is 14 residues. V was cut by 4 bases and J by 0 bases, with 9 bases left in between. The DNA read from the CDR3 is TGCAGCGTTGCAGACAGCGCAACTAATGAAAAA. This codes for CSVADSATNEK. Given in full, the CDR3 is CSVADSATNEKLFF.

CDR3 amino acids: CASGQANEQYF. Partial CDR3 DNA: TGTGCCAGCGGGCAGGCCAACGAG. The V and J genes are TRBV6-2 or TRBV6-3 and TRBJ2-7, with no clear D. The CDR3 extends 3 residues past the end of the read, so its final part is completed from the germline J gene. The CDR3 has 11 amino acids. V gave up 8 bases and J gave up 5 bases, with 10 bases separating them. The germline V gene has CDR1 MNHEY and CDR2 SVGEGT.

Details on this clone: The sequence runs out 3 residues before the end of the CDR3; the remainder is reconstructed from the germline J gene. This chain joins TRBV20-1 and TRBJ2-3, with TRBD2 matching 8 bases. Trimming took 3 bases from V and 4 from J; bases not matched to a gene: 3. Germline loops: CDR1 DFQATT, CDR2 SNEGSKA (reference sequence). This CDR3 region has 13 residues. The CDR3 region is CSASTSGADTQYF. CDR3 DNA (partial): TGCAGTGCTAGTACTAGCGGCGCAGATACG.

To note about this clone: The CDR3 end lies 3 residues beyond the end of the read and is filled in from the germline J gene. The chain recombines TRBV29-1 with TRBJ2-3; D gene uncertain. Between the trimmed V and J ends, which lost 1 base and 0 bases, there was a span of 8 bases. CDR1 and CDR2 (germline): SQVTM, ANQGSEA. CDR3 size: 14 residues. CDR3 sequence reads: CSVEGGHSTDTQYF. The CDR3 bases that were read are TGCAGCGTTGAAGGCGGCCACAGCACAGATACG.

In the case of this clone: The observed sequence ends 3 residues before the CDR3 terminus, with the missing tail filled in from the germline J gene. This chain links TRBV7-3 with TRBJ1-2; TRBD1 agrees at 10 bases. The J segment lost 2 bases and the V segment lost 5 bases, leaving 2 bases of the junction unmatched. Germline V gene lookup returns CDR1 SGHTA and CDR2 FQGTGA. This CDR3 has 14 amino acids. CDR3 DNA, as far as it was read: TGTGCCAGCAGCCCGGGACAGGGGAACTATGGC. Residues: CASSPGQGNYG. The entire CDR3 is CASSPGQGNYGYTF.

Regarding this clone: A read error may produce the germline difference seen at one junction end. The observed sequence ends 3 residues before the CDR3 terminus, with the missing tail filled in from the germline J gene. The chain carries TRBV6-1 and TRBJ2-7, with TRBD1 as a possible D gene (6 bases). The CDR3 is 13 residues long. Germline loops: CDR1 MNHNS, CDR2 SASEGT. The covered CDR3 bases are TGTGCCAGCGGTGACAGGAATCCCTACGAG. As protein: CASGDRNPYE. The whole CDR3 sequence reads CASGDRNPYEQYF.

A remark on this clone: The read terminates 3 residues ahead of where the CDR3 ends, so the germline J gene completes it. The V call is TRBV19, the J call TRBJ2-7; 10 nucleotides line up with TRBD2. Germline values: CDR1 LNHDA, CDR2 SQIVND (reference sequence). V shed 3 bases, J shed 6 bases, and the junction held 5 bases outside the gene matches. This CDR3 region has 14 residues. CDR3 amino acids: CASSIASGSREQYF. CDR3 DNA (partial): TGTGCCAGTAGTATCGCTAGCGGGAGCCGCGAG. The variable domain in full, completed from reference TRBV19 and TRBJ2-7, reads DGGITQSPKYLFRKEGQNVTLSCEQNLNHDAMYWYRQDPGQGLRLIYYSQIVNDFQKGDIAEGYSVSREKKESFPLTVTSAQKNPTAFYLCASSIASGSREQYFGPGTRLTVT.

A word on this clone: The CDR3 end is not reached by the read, which stops 3 residues before it; the germline J gene fills it in. This rearrangement joins TRBV5-6 to TRBJ2-5; perhaps TRBD1 as D (5 bases). The V gene's germline CDR1 is SGHDT and CDR2 YYEEEE. Trimming cost V 0 bases and J 2 bases, with 8 bases left between them. The CDR3 totals 14 residues. CDR3 sequence: CASSLGQNQETQYF. The DNA read from the CDR3 is TGTGCCAGCAGCTTGGGACAGAATCAAGAGACC.

Worth noting for this clone: The CDR3 end falls 3 residues outside the read, so it is completed with the germline J gene. The chain joins TRBV18 to TRBJ1-2; D is possibly TRBD1 (5 bases). This CDR3 is built from 14 residues. CDR1 is KGHSH and CDR2 is LQKENI in the germline V gene. CDR3 DNA, as far as it was read: TGTGCCAGCTCACCCAGCCCAGGGAGGGAAGGC. The encoded protein is CASSPSPGREG. The whole CDR3 protein reads CASSPSPGREGYTF.

A remark on this clone: The read stops 3 residues short of the end of the CDR3; the missing end is completed from the germline J gene. The chain is built from TRBV20-1 and TRBJ2-1; TRBD1 is a possible D gene (6 bases). The germline V gene encodes CDR1 DFQATT and CDR2 SNEGSKA (reference sequence). The CDR3 contains 15 residues. Trimming removed 2 bases at V and 6 bases at J, with 17 bases between. The CDR3 region is CSARSPGQSPNEQFF. The sequenced part of the CDR3 DNA is TGCAGTGCTAGATCCCCGGGACAATCCCCCAATGAG.

In regard to this clone: The DNA ends 3 residues before the CDR3 does, and the rest of the CDR3 is filled in from the germline J gene. The chain links TRBV7-3 to TRBJ1-1; D is uncertain. V was cut by 1 base and J by 1 base, with 10 bases left in between. The V gene's germline CDR1 is SGHTA and CDR2 FQGTGA. The CDR3 is 15 residues long. This CDR3 is CASSLKGRGNTEAFF. The covered CDR3 bases are TGTGCCAGCAGCTTAAAAGGCCGGGGGAACACTGAA.

In the case of this clone: Sequencing ends 3 residues short of the CDR3 end; the germline J gene provides the rest. J is TRBJ2-3 and V is TRBV20-1, with D unresolved. CDR1 DFQATT and CDR2 SNEGSKA come from the germline V gene (reference sequence). V lost 4 bases and J lost 6, with 14 bases in between. The CDR3 has 13 amino acids. The CDR3 sequence: CSANEQMGDTQYF. The CDR3 bases that were read are TGCAGTGCTAATGAGCAGATGGGCGATACG.

Comments on this clone: The read halts 3 residues ahead of the CDR3 end, with the missing end drawn from the germline J gene. This chain links TRBV2 with TRBJ2-7; TRBD2 matches at 8 bases. The length of the CDR3 is 15 residues. Per the germline V gene, CDR1 is SNHLY and CDR2 is FYNNEI. Trimming removed 2 bases from V and 2 bases from J; junction bases left unmatched: 5. The CDR3 spells CASSEKREFPYEQYF. The sequenced part of the CDR3 DNA is TGTGCCAGCAGTGAAAAGCGGGAGTTCCCCTACGAG.

About this clone itself: The read terminates 3 residues ahead of where the CDR3 ends, so the germline J gene completes it. This sequence joins TRBV5-4 and TRBJ2-1, with 12 nucleotides matching TRBD2. CDR3 length: 15 amino acids. The V and J ends lost 0 bases and 9 bases, in that order; junction bases with no gene match: 4. Germline V gene lookup returns CDR1 SGHNT and CDR2 YYREEE (reference sequence). Partial CDR3 DNA: TGTGCCAGCAGCTTGGTGACTAGCGGGAGTGTTGAG. Its protein product is CASSLVTSGSVE. The CDR3 in full is CASSLVTSGSVEQFF.

About this clone itself: The CDR3 end falls 3 residues outside the read, so it is completed with the germline J gene. This chain joins TRBV5-1 and TRBJ2-1; 12 bases are shared with TRBD1. Germline V gives CDR1 SGHRS, CDR2 YFSETQ. The CDR3 spans 16 residues. After removal of 4 bases from V and 7 bases from J, the junction contained 9 bases not matched to a gene. CDR3 protein: CASSNSPGQGANEQFF. The CDR3 bases that were read are TGCGCCAGCAGCAACTCTCCGGGACAGGGGGCGAATGAG.

About this clone itself: Read sequence stops 3 residues before the CDR3 end, and the germline J gene provides the missing end. This sequence joins TRBV6-1 and TRBJ1-1, with a weak D call TRBD1 (6 bases). The V and J ends lost 4 bases and 6 bases respectively, with 15 bases between them. The germline V gene has CDR1 MNHNS and CDR2 SASEGT. CDR3 length: 14 residues. CDR3 amino acids: CASSVTGRVAEAFF. The sequenced part of the CDR3 DNA is TGTGCCAGCAGTGTAACAGGGAGGGTCGCTGAA.